This T cell receptor (beta chain) was sequenced for a study of blood T cells in healthy people across ages. A second roughly 6 to 12 cycle PCR used barcoded and J-beta primers. A single record per CDR3 protein comes from TCRdb applying MiXCR to the 5' RACE reads. The table shows about 1.4 million distinct CDR3 sequences, with approximately 59% occurring only once. Germline loops: CDR1 KGHDR, CDR2 SFDVKD. The CDR3 consists of 17 residues. Trimming took 5 bases from V and 0 from J, leaving 17 bases between them. Donors were systemically healthy Caucasian individuals from Russia aged about 6 to 90 years. Each donor gave approximately 9.7 milliliters of peripheral blood. With each sample, at least 5 micrograms of total RNA were extracted.

This TCR came from a young man in good health. V usage is TRBV24-1 and J usage is TRBJ2-3; a weak D match, TRBD1 (6 bases). Sample: blood. This CDR3 is CATSGPSTGTSTDTQYF. In nucleotides, the CDR3 is TGTGCCACCAGTGGCCCTTCGACAGGAACTAGCACAGATACGCAGTATTTT.